This T cell receptor (beta chain) was sequenced in a study of human T cells and chemical hapten exposure. In the study overall: Per-sample TCR yields varied mainly from small pooled library volume differences.

There are a few counts of this clonotype. Time point indicated: pre-sensitization, week 0. Treatment indicated: therapeutic diphenylcyclopropenone sensitization with weekly scalp DPC. TCRdb reprocessed the RACE reads via MiXCR and lists one record per CDR3 protein. This table has more than 150,000 distinct CDR3 sequences, nearly 30% appearing once. CDR3 length equals 15 residues. In germline, CDR1 is SGHTA, CDR2 FQGNSA. V dropped 5 bases and J dropped 2; count of bases not matched to a gene: 6. This TCR was recovered from a woman younger than 45 with alopecia areata. Some clones in this sample may be carry-over from other donors' samples. The chain joins TRBV7-2 to TRBJ1-3, with 7 positions matching TRBD1. The sample was whole blood, taken in connection with sensitization to the hapten diphenylcyclopropenone (DPC). CDR3 DNA sequence: TGTGCCAGCAGCCCTGTAACAGGGGCTGGAAACACCATATATTTT. Its translation is CASSPVTGAGNTIYF.